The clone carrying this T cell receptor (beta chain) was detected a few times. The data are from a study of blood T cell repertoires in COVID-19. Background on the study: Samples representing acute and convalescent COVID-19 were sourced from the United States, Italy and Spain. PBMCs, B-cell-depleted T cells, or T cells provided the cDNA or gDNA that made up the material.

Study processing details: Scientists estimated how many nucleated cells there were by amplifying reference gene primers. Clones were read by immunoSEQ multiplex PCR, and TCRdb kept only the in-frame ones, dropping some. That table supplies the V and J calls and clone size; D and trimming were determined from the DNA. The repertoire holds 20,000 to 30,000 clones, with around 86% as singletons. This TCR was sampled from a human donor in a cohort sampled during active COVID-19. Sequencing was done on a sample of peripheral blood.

CDR3 DNA: TGTGCCAGCAGCTTCTCGGGGACAGGGCATGGCTACACCTTC. Its translation: CASSFSGTGHGYTF. The V call is TRBV7-9, the J call TRBJ1-2; TRBD1 aligns across 9 bases. CDR1 and CDR2 (germline): SEHNR, FQNEAQ (reference sequence). Trimming cost V 3 bases and J 6 bases; bases outside gene matches: 5. The CDR3 contains 14 residues. The whole variable domain, remainder taken from reference TRBV7-9 and TRBJ1-2, is DTGVSQNPRHKITKRGQNVTFRCDPISEHNRLYWYRQTLGQGPEFLTYFQNEAQLEKSRLLSDRFSAERPKGSFSTLEIQRTEQGDSAMYLCASSFSGTGHGYTFGSGTRLTVV.